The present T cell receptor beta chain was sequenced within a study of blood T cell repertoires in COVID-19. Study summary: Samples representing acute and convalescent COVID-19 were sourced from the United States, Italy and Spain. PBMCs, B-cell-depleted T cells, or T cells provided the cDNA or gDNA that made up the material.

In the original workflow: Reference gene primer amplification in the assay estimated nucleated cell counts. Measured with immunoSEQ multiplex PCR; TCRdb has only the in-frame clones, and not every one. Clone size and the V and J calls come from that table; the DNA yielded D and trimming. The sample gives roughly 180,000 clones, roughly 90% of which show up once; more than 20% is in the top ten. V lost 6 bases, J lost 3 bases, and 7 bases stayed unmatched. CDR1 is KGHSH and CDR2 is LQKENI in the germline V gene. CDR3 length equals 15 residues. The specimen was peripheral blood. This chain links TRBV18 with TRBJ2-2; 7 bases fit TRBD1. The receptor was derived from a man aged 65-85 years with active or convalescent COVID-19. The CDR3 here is CASSRGQADTGELFF. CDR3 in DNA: TGTGCCAGCTCTCGCGGACAGGCGGACACCGGGGAGCTGTTTTTT.